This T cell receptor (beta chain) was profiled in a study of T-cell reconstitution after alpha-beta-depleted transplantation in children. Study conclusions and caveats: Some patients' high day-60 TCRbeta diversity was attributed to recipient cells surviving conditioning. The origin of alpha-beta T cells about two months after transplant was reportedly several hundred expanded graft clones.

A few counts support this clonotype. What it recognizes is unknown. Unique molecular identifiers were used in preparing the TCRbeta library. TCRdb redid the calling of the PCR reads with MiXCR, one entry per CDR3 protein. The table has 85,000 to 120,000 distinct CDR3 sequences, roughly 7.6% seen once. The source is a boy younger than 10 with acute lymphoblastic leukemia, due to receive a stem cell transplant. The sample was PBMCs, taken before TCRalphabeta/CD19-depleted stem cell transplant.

The CDR3 protein is CASSPPGGNYGYTF. CDR3 nucleotides: TGTGCCAGCAGCCCCCCGGGAGGGAACTATGGCTACACCTTC. The chain carries TRBV7-8 and TRBJ1-2; D unclear. The ends were cut back, 5 bases at V and 2 bases at J, with 12 bases in the middle. This CDR3 is built from 14 residues. CDR1 and CDR2 from the germline V gene are SGHVS and FQNEAQ.